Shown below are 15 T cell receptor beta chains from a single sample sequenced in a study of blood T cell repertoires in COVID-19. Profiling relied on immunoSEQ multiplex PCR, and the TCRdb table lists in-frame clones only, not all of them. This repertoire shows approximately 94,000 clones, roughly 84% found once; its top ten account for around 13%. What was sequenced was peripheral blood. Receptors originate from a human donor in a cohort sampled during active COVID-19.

CDR3 DNA: TGTGCCAGCAGCAGGGCGTCGGGAAGTGGAAACACCATATATTTT. It codes for CASSRASGSGNTIYF. The chain joins TRBV5-4 to TRBJ1-3; D is unresolved. Per the germline V gene, CDR1 is SGHNT and CDR2 is YYREEE (reference sequence). The V and J ends lost 4 bases and 3 bases respectively, with 14 bases between them. The CDR3 extends over 15 amino acids.

The CDR3 DNA sequence: TGTGCCAGCAGTGGACCGGGACAGGGATATCAGCCCCAGCATTTT. This gives the protein CASSGPGQGYQPQHF. The V and J genes are TRBV6-2 or TRBV6-3 and TRBJ1-5, with TRBD1 matching over 9 bases. After removal of 5 bases from V and 5 bases from J, the junction contained 7 bases not matched to a gene. The CDR3 sequence is 15 residues long. The germline V gene has CDR1 MNHEY and CDR2 SVGEGT.

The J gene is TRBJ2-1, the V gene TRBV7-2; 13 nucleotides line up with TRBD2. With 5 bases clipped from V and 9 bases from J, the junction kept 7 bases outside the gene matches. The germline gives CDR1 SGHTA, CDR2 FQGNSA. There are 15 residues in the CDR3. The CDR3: CASSTGLAGATEQFF. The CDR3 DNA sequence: TGTGCCAGCAGCACTGGACTAGCGGGAGCCACTGAGCAGTTCTTC.

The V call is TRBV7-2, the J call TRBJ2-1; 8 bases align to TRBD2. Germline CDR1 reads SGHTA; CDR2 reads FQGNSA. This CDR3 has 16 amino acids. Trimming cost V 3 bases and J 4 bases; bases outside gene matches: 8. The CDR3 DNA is TGTGCCAGCAGCTTTAAGGCGACTAGCGCTTACAATGAGCAGTTCTTC. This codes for CASSFKATSAYNEQFF.

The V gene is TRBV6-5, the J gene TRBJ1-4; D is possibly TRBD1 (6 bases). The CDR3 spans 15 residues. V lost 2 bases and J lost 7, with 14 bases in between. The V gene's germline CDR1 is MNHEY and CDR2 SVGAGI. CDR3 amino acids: CASSYGGGAGEKLFF. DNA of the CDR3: TGTGCCAGCAGTTACGGCGGGGGCGCTGGTGAAAAACTGTTTTTT.

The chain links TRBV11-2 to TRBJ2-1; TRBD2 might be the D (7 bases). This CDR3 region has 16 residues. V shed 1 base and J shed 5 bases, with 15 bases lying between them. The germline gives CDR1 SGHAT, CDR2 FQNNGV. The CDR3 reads CASSLGVGGAHNEQFF. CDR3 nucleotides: TGTGCCAGCAGCTTAGGAGTTGGGGGGGCCCACAATGAGCAGTTCTTC.

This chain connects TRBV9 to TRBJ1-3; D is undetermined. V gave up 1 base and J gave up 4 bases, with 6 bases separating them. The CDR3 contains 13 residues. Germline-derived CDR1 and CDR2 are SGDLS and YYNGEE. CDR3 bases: TGTGCCAGCAGCGTATCGGGGGGAAACACCATATATTTT. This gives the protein CASSVSGGNTIYF.

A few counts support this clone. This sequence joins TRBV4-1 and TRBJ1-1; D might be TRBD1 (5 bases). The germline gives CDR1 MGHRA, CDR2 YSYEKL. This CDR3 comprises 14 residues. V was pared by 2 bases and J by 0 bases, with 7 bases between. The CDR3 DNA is TGCGCCAGCAGCCAACAGGGTATGAACACTGAAGCTTTCTTT. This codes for CASSQQGMNTEAFF.

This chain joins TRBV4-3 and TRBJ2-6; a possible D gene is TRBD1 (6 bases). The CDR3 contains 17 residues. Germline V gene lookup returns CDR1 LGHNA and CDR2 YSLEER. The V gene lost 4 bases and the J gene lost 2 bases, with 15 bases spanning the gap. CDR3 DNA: TGCGCCAGCAGCCCACAGGGTCCAGGGGCTGGGGCCAACGTCCTGACTTTC. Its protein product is CASSPQGPGAGANVLTF.

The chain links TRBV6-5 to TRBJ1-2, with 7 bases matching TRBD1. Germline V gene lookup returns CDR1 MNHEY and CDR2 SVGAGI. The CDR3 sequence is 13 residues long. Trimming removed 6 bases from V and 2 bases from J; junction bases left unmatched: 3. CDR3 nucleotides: TGTGCCAGCAGCCCGACAGGGAACTATGGCTACACCTTC. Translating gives CASSPTGNYGYTF.

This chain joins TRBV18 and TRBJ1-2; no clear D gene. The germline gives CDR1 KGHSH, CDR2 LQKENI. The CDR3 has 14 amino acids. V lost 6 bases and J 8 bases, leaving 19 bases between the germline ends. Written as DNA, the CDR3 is TGTGCCAGCTCCCTTGTCGGGTCCGAGGGCGGCTACACCTTC. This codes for CASSLVGSEGGYTF.

CDR3 protein: CASSLAGARGSSYNEQFF. The CDR3 DNA sequence: TGTGCCAGCAGCTTAGCGGGAGCCCGGGGTAGCTCCTACAATGAGCAGTTCTTC. The chain employs TRBV5-5 and TRBJ2-1, with 8 nucleotides matching TRBD2. The CDR3 covers 18 residues. Germline V gene data show CDR1 as SGHKS and CDR2 as YYEKEE (reference sequence). V trimming: 2 bases; J trimming: 0 bases; junction bases outside the gene matches: 10. Full variable domain (rest looked up from reference TRBV5-5 and TRBJ2-1): DAGVTQSPTHLIKTRGQQVTLRCSPISGHKSVSWYQQVLGQGPQFIFQYYEKEERGRGNFPDRFSARQFPNYSSELNVNALLLGDSALYLCASSLAGARGSSYNEQFFGPGTRLTVL.

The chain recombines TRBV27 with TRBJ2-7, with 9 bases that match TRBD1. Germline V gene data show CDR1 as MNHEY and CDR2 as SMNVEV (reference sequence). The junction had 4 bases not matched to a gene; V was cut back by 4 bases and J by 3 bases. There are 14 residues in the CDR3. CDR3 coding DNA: TGTGCCAGCAGTTATAAGGACAGGGGCTACGAGCAGTACTTC. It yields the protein CASSYKDRGYEQYF.

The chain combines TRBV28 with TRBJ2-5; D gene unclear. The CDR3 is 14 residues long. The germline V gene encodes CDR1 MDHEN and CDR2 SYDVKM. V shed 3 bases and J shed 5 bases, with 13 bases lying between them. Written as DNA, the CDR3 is TGTGCCAGCAGTTTTACTTTGGTTTTGGAGACCCAGTACTTC. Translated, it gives CASSFTLVLETQYF.

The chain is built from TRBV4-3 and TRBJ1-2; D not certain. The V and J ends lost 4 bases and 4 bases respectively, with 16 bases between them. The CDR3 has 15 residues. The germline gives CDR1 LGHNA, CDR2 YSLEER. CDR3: CASSPKPGQIYGYTF. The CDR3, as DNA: TGCGCCAGCAGCCCTAAGCCTGGGCAGATCTATGGCTACACCTTC.